Below are 27 T cell receptor beta chains sequenced from a single sample in a study of T cells in Graves' hyperthyroidism and ophthalmopathy. RNA transcripts provided the source from which TCR beta CDR3 regions were amplified. Primed by the HTBI set, a first-round RT-PCR was run on the TCR CDR3. Using its own MiXCR run on the multiplex PCR reads, TCRdb lists one record per CDR3 protein. Of hundreds of thousands of distinct CDR3 sequences listed, 45% were seen once; the top ten hold approximately 6.8%. Sequencing was carried out using peripheral blood or thyroid tissue (not recorded which). The origin of the receptors is an adult man with Graves' disease, either hyperthyroidism or ophthalmopathy (not recorded which).

This clonotype was seen many times. V is TRBV24-1 and J is TRBJ2-5; maybe TRBD1 (5 bases). This CDR3 is 13 amino acids long. Trimming left V 4 bases short and J 4 bases short, with 9 bases between. Looked up from germline, CDR1 is KGHDR and CDR2 is SFDVKD. The CDR3 here is CATSEGERETQYF. In nucleotides, the CDR3 is TGTGCCACCAGTGAAGGGGAAAGAGAGACCCAGTACTTC.

Only one count was recorded for this clonotype. This chain links TRBV7-2 with TRBJ2-7, with 7 bases lining up with TRBD2. Trimming at V came to 6 bases and at J to 4 bases, leaving 9 bases not matched to a gene. Germline V gene sequence: CDR1 SGHTA, CDR2 FQGNSA. The CDR3 sequence is 14 residues long. This CDR3 is CASRGGSAVYEQYF. CDR3 nucleotide sequence: TGTGCCAGCAGGGGAGGGTCGGCGGTTTACGAGCAGTACTTC.

The chain combines TRBV10-3 with TRBJ2-6; D is unclear. There are 15 residues in the CDR3. Germline assignment: CDR1 ENHRY and CDR2 SYGVKD. V dropped 5 bases and J dropped 4 bases, with 12 bases sitting between them. CDR3 in amino acids: CAISLRSAGANVLTF. For the CDR3, the DNA is TGTGCCATCAGTTTGAGGTCGGCCGGGGCCAACGTCCTGACTTTC.

Remarks on this clonotype: At one of its ends the junction is not consistent with the germline gene, which may arise from a read error. J is TRBJ1-2 and V is TRBV10-3; D uncertain. The germline CDR1 and CDR2 sequences are ENHRY and SYGVKD. The CDR3 has 13 amino acids. CDR3 DNA sequence: TGTGCCACCAGTGACCCCGGGCTGTATGGCTACACCTTC. Residues: CATSDPGLYGYTF.

J is TRBJ2-2 and V is TRBV29-1; possibly TRBD1 or TRBD2 for D (5 bases each). The CDR3 runs 14 residues. Germline CDR1 SQVTM, CDR2 ANQGSEA. Trimming removed 5 bases at V and 7 bases at J, with 17 bases between. The CDR3 DNA is TGCAGCGTTCGGTTGACAGTAACTAGCGGGGAGCTGTTTTTT. Its translation: CSVRLTVTSGELFF.

The rearrangement links TRBV24-1 to TRBJ1-5; 11 nucleotides match TRBD1. The trim removed 5 bases at V and 2 bases at J, leaving 10 bases unmatched. Germline lookup yields CDR1 KGHDR and CDR2 SFDVKD. CDR3 length: 18 residues. The CDR3 nucleotides are TGTGCCACCAGTGCGCCGGACAGGGGGCGCGGTGGCAATCAGCCCCAGCATTTT. It translates to CATSAPDRGRGGNQPQHF.

The chain recombines TRBV7-9 with TRBJ1-3, with TRBD1 matching 7 bases. This CDR3 is built from 19 residues. J was trimmed by 0 bases and V by 4 bases; bases with no gene match: 15. Germline V gene data show CDR1 as SEHNR and CDR2 as FQNEAQ (reference sequence). CDR3 DNA sequence: TGTGCCAGCAGCTCAGACAGGGAGAAACCGGACCCCTCTGGAAACACCATATATTTT. It specifies CASSSDREKPDPSGNTIYF. Combining the CDR3 with reference TRBV7-9 and TRBJ1-3 gives the whole variable domain DTGVSQNPRHKITKRGQNVTFRCDPISEHNRLYWYRQTLGQGPEFLTYFQNEAQLEKSRLLSDRFSAERPKGSFSTLEIQRTEQGDSAMYLCASSSDREKPDPSGNTIYFGEGSWLTVV.

Remarks on this clonotype: A much more abundant neighbour one base away suggests this may be a read error. V usage is TRBV29-1 and J usage is TRBJ1-6; 11 bases map to TRBD1. Germline values: CDR1 SQVTM, CDR2 ANQGSEA. This CDR3 region has 14 residues. Trimming cost V 8 bases and J 9 bases; bases outside gene matches: 9. CDR3 in DNA: TGCAGCATCCGGGACAGGGGGAGGAGTTCACCCCTCCACTTT. It translates to CSIRDRGRSSPLHF.

A note on this clonotype: A much larger clone lies a single base off, so this may be a read error. The chain couples TRBV5-1 to TRBJ1-1; D not certain. Per germline, CDR1 SGHRS and CDR2 YFSETQ. V dropped 0 bases and J dropped 1 base, with 7 bases sitting between them. The CDR3 contains 14 residues. The CDR3 region is CASSLDGPNTEAFF. The CDR3 DNA is TGCGCCAGCAGCTTGGACGGACCGAACACTGAAGCTTTCTTT.

The rearrangement uses TRBV20-1 and TRBJ1-6, with D unclear. The CDR3 totals 16 residues. V lost 6 bases to trimming and J lost 0 bases, with 15 bases between them. Germline V gives CDR1 DFQATT, CDR2 SNEGSKA (reference sequence). CDR3 loop: CSAKGVLGSYNSPLHF. The CDR3 region has the DNA TGCAGTGCCAAGGGAGTTCTCGGCTCCTATAATTCACCCCTCCACTTT.

In its sample, this clonotype was seen a few times. V and J are TRBV6-5 and TRBJ2-5; no definite D call. The V gene's germline CDR1 is MNHEY and CDR2 SVGAGI. Trimming removed 0 bases from V and 2 bases from J, with 10 bases in between. The CDR3 is 15 residues long. CDR3 bases: TGTGCCAGCAGTTACTCCTCCGGAGAACAAGAGACCCAGTACTTC. This translates into CASSYSSGEQETQYF.

This clonotype was counted at least ten times. The V gene is TRBV25-1, the J gene TRBJ1-3; TRBD1 matches at 7 bases. The germline V gene has CDR1 MGHDK and CDR2 SYGVNS. The CDR3 is 20 amino acids. V shed 0 bases and J 5 bases; nucleotides not matched to a gene: 19. The DNA for the CDR3 is TGTGCCAGCAGTGAATACTTTGGACCGACGGACAGGCACAAAAGAAACACCATATATTTT. Protein product: CASSEYFGPTDRHKRNTIYF.

Of note for this clonotype: The CDR3 end shows no conserved phenylalanine or tryptophan, and so a read error is likely. The DNA is omitted, as the CDR3 cannot be located on it reliably, and the CDR3 follows TCRdb's listing. The chain uses TRBV29-1 and TRBJ1-1; the table names TRBD1, a call not compared with the DNA. Per germline, CDR1 SQVTM and CDR2 ANQGSEA. The CDR3 has 10 amino acids, counting both end residues. The CDR3 sequence: CSVDLPGVVY.

The chain employs TRBV29-1 and TRBJ2-7; 9 bases fit TRBD1. The V gene end was trimmed by 6 bases and the J gene end by 3 bases; junction bases not matched to a gene: 6. The V gene's germline CDR1 is SQVTM and CDR2 ANQGSEA. The CDR3 loop spans 13 amino acids. The CDR3 loop is CSVGQGQGYEQYF. For the CDR3, the DNA is TGCAGCGTAGGACAGGGGCAGGGCTACGAGCAGTACTTC.

This clonotype was observed a handful of times. The chain has TRBV20-1 and TRBJ1-5; D is perhaps TRBD1 (5 bases). Trimming left V 7 bases short and J 4 bases short, with 17 bases between. This CDR3 contains 14 residues. From germline, CDR1 is DFQATT and CDR2 SNEGSKA (reference sequence). CDR3 sequence reads: CSVGRGSTNQPQHF. The CDR3 DNA is TGCAGTGTGGGTCGGGGCAGCACAAATCAGCCCCAGCATTTT.

This chain connects TRBV10-3 to TRBJ1-2; TRBD1 matches at 7 bases. V lost 6 bases and J lost 4; bases outside the gene matches: 5. Germline loops: CDR1 ENHRY, CDR2 SYGVKD. The length of the CDR3 is 13 residues. CDR3 residues: CAIRDRDSYGYTF. As DNA, the CDR3 is TGTGCCATCAGGGACCGGGACAGCTATGGCTACACCTTC.

The chain couples TRBV12-3 or TRBV12-4 to TRBJ1-1; D not certain. Trimming took 6 bases from V and 3 from J, leaving 11 bases between them. The CDR3 totals 13 residues. Here the CDR3 DNA reads TGTGCCAGCAGAAGATACGAGTACACTGAAGCTTTCTTT. Amino acid sequence: CASRRYEYTEAFF.

This clonotype has a handful of counts. The J gene is TRBJ1-2, the V gene TRBV7-8; D perhaps matches TRBD1 (6 bases). Looked up from germline, CDR1 is SGHVS and CDR2 is FQNEAQ. V was pared by 0 bases and J by 6 bases, with 20 bases between. The CDR3 extends over 17 amino acids. The CDR3 protein is CASSLALGGQGSDGYTF. The CDR3 DNA is TGTGCCAGCAGCTTAGCGTTGGGGGGGCAGGGGTCCGATGGCTACACCTTC.

This clonotype was observed a single time. This rearrangement joins TRBV7-1 to TRBJ2-2; D gene ambiguous. TRBV7-1 is an ORF, with its function uncertain. The V and J ends lost 3 bases and 9 bases respectively, with 8 bases between them. The CDR3 is 12 residues long. In nucleotides, the CDR3 is TGTGCCAGCAGCTCCGTTGGCCGGGAGCTGTTTTTT. Its protein is CASSSVGRELFF.

The sample holds many counts of this clonotype. The chain recombines TRBV15 with TRBJ1-1; TRBD1 agrees at 7 bases. The CDR3 is 14 residues long. Germline assignment: CDR1 LNHNV and CDR2 YYDKDF (reference sequence). Trimming at V came to 8 bases and at J to 8 bases, leaving 14 bases not matched to a gene. The CDR3: CATSSGQRNSEAFF. CDR3 nucleotides: TGTGCCACCTCTTCGGGACAGCGAAATTCGGAAGCTTTCTTT.

In this sample, this clonotype turned up once. The chain combines TRBV9 with TRBJ1-4, with D uncertain. Germline V gene lookup returns CDR1 SGDLS and CDR2 YYNGEE. The CDR3 is 14 residues long. The germline V and J ends were trimmed by 2 bases and 8 bases, with 13 bases remaining between them. CDR3 loop: CASSVGQTEEKLFF. DNA for the CDR3: TGTGCCAGCAGCGTTGGCCAGACTGAGGAAAAACTGTTTTTT.

A few counts support this clonotype. The chain recombines TRBV5-1 with TRBJ1-1; TRBD1 is a possible D gene (5 bases). Looked up from germline, CDR1 is SGHRS and CDR2 is YFSETQ. This CDR3 has 14 residues. V gave up 1 base and J gave up 6 bases, with 13 bases separating them. CDR3 nucleotides: TGCGCCAGCAGCTTGCTAGGGGCGGGAGCTGAAGCTTTCTTT. It specifies CASSLLGAGAEAFF.

This sequence joins TRBV7-2 and TRBJ1-4; no reliable D call. CDR3 length equals 17 residues. Germline CDR1 SGHTA, CDR2 FQGNSA. V dropped 5 bases and J dropped 0 bases, with 16 bases sitting between them. CDR3 loop: CASSPALSTATNEKLFF. As DNA, the CDR3 is TGTGCCAGCAGCCCCGCACTTTCGACGGCAACTAATGAAAAACTGTTTTTT. The entire variable domain, with the rest obtained from reference TRBV7-2 and TRBJ1-4, is as follows: GAGVSQSPSNKVTEKGKDVELRCDPISGHTALYWYRQSLGQGLEFLIYFQGNSAPDKSGLPSDRFSAERTGGSVSTLTIQRTQQEDSAVYLCASSPALSTATNEKLFFGSGTQLSVL.

This clonotype was counted at least ten times. The V and J genes are TRBV7-9 and TRBJ1-2; tentatively, D is TRBD1 (5 bases). V was trimmed by 7 bases and J by 3 bases, leaving 15 bases between them. CDR1 and CDR2 (germline): SEHNR, FQNEAQ (reference sequence). The CDR3 is 14 amino acids. The DNA of the CDR3 is TGTGCCAGCACTTTAGACGGGGGATACTATGGCTACACCTTC. It is translated as CASTLDGGYYGYTF.

Many counts were recorded for this clonotype. The chain joins TRBV12-3 or TRBV12-4 to TRBJ2-5, with D possibly called TRBD1 or TRBD2 (5 bases each). The CDR3 is 11 residues long. V was pared by 5 bases and J by 13 bases, with 14 bases between. CDR3 residues: CASSTRGGLYF. CDR3 DNA sequence: TGTGCCAGCAGTACCCGGGGCGGGCTGTACTTC.

This clonotype was seen a few times. For the CDR3, the DNA is TGTGCCAGCAGTTACCTCCAGGGGTCGGGTGGGGGCTACACCTTC. Its protein product is CASSYLQGSGGGYTF. The rearrangement links TRBV6-5 to TRBJ1-2; D is perhaps TRBD1 (6 bases). Trimming shortened V by 2 bases and J by 8 bases, and 18 bases separated the two germline ends. CDR1 and CDR2 from the germline V gene are MNHEY and SVGAGI. This CDR3 comprises 15 residues.

This clonotype was observed a few times. J is TRBJ1-2 and V is TRBV6-5, with TRBD1 identical over 7 bases. The CDR3 loop spans 12 amino acids. With V trimmed by 7 bases and J by 4 bases, 3 bases remained unmatched. The germline CDR1 and CDR2 sequences are MNHEY and SVGAGI. The chain's CDR3 is CASTPGGYGYTF. CDR3 DNA: TGTGCCAGCACGCCAGGGGGCTATGGCTACACCTTC.